The 29 T cell receptor beta chains below were found in one sample sequenced in a study of esophageal squamous cell carcinoma under preoperative chemotherapy. TCRdb fed the PCR reads into MiXCR, producing one record per CDR3 protein. The table includes about 32,000 distinct CDR3 sequences, less than 65% detected once. Indicated time point: after preoperative PTX-NDP chemotherapy. This specimen was acquired from a patient given preoperative chemotherapy. The receptors were gathered from a human donor with esophageal squamous cell carcinoma. The donor label of this sample is uncertain.

A note on this clonotype: This is likely a read error, given that the CDR3 carries no conserved phenylalanine or tryptophan at its end. The DNA is omitted, as the CDR3 cannot be located on it reliably, and the CDR3 follows TCRdb's listing. The V call is TRBV7-2, the J call TRBJ1-2; TRBD1, the D gene given by the table, was not confirmed from the DNA. The CDR3 is 15 amino acids in total, end residues counted. CDR1 and CDR2 from the germline V gene are SGHTA and FQGNSA. The chain's CDR3 is CASTFSRQGRLWLHL.

As regards this clonotype: As the CDR3 is not closed by the conserved phenylalanine or tryptophan, this likely results from a read error. Because the CDR3's place on the DNA is in doubt, the DNA is left out and the CDR3 is given as listed by TCRdb. This sequence joins TRBV7-9 and TRBJ2-5; TRBD1 reflects the table's D call only, with no check against the DNA. Germline V gene sequence: CDR1 SEHNR, CDR2 FQNEAQ (reference sequence). Inclusive of both ends, the CDR3 amounts to 18 amino acids. The CDR3: CASSLARFEGGGPETQLS.

The CDR3 loop is CASSPEALAGTQYF. The DNA of the CDR3 is TGTGCCAGCAGCCCTGAAGCGCTAGCGGGGACCCAGTACTTC. The V call is TRBV7-2, the J call TRBJ2-1, with 8 bases aligning to TRBD2. TRBJ2-5 explains the end of the DNA better; the J call may be wrong. The CDR3 covers 14 residues. Germline CDR1 SGHTA, CDR2 FQGNSA.

J is TRBJ2-2 and V is TRBV7-2; TRBD1 or TRBD2 may be the D gene (5 bases each). The V and J ends lost 3 bases and 6 bases respectively, with 20 bases between them. Per germline, CDR1 SGHTA and CDR2 FQGNSA. The CDR3 totals 17 residues. This chain's CDR3 is CASSFRRTGTASGELFF. In DNA, the CDR3 is TGTGCCAGCAGCTTTAGACGAACCGGGACGGCTTCCGGGGAGCTGTTTTTT. Together with reference TRBV7-2 and TRBJ2-2, the CDR3 gives the full variable domain: GAGVSQSPSNKVTEKGKDVELRCDPISGHTALYWYRQSLGQGLEFLIYFQGNSAPDKSGLPSDRFSAERTGGSVSTLTIQRTQQEDSAVYLCASSFRRTGTASGELFFGEGSRLTVL.

This clonotype was seen more than once but under ten times. With a much larger clone just one base away, this may be a read error. This chain connects TRBV10-2 to TRBJ2-1; maybe TRBD1 (6 bases). The J call is doubtful: the DNA matches TRBJ2-7 better. This CDR3 is 16 amino acids long. From germline, CDR1 is WSHSY and CDR2 SAAADI. CDR3 sequence (DNA): TGCGCCAGCAGTGGGGGGACAAACCCCTCCTACAATGAGCAGTACTTC. Amino acid sequence: CASSGGTNPSYNEQYF.

The table lists this clonotype with a few counts. At one boundary the junction diverges from the germline segment, which might be a read error. The chain links TRBV7-3 to TRBJ2-3; D perhaps matches TRBD2 (6 bases). There are 17 residues in the CDR3. The germline CDR1 and CDR2 sequences are SGHTA and FQGTGA. DNA of the CDR3: TGTGCCAGCAGCCTGGAACTCGGGCGGCGGGATGGAGATACCCAGTATTTT. Translation: CASSLELGRRDGDTQYF.

At least ten counts were recorded for this clonotype. This sequence joins TRBV7-9 and TRBJ1-4; D unclear. There are 13 residues in the CDR3. Deletions cut 2 bases from V and 1 base from J, with 2 bases between. CDR1 is SEHNR, CDR2 FQNEAQ, per germline (reference sequence). DNA of the CDR3: TGTGCCAGCAGCTTATTAACTAATGAAAAACTGTTTTTT. This sequence encodes CASSLLTNEKLFF. Full variable domain (missing parts from reference TRBV7-9 and TRBJ1-4): DTGVSQNPRHKITKRGQNVTFRCDPISEHNRLYWYRQTLGQGPEFLTYFQNEAQLEKSRLLSDRFSAERPKGSFSTLEIQRTEQGDSAMYLCASSLLTNEKLFFGSGTQLSVL.

This clonotype was found a few times. The conserved closing phenylalanine or tryptophan is absent in this CDR3, likely reflecting a read error. The DNA is omitted, as the CDR3 cannot be located on it reliably, and the CDR3 follows TCRdb's listing. This sequence joins TRBV7-9 and TRBJ2-5; the table's D call, TRBD1, has no DNA check behind it. The germline V gene has CDR1 SEHNR and CDR2 FQNEAQ (reference sequence). The CDR3 spans 16 amino acids, including both terminal residues. The CDR3 sequence is CASSSRPGTGQETQFS.

This clonotype has ten or more counts. The chain joins TRBV5-4 to TRBJ2-1; weak D call: TRBD2 (6 bases). The CDR3 runs to 14 residues. Germline V CDR1 and CDR2: SGHNT, YYREEE (reference sequence). Trimming took off 1 base at V and 6 bases at J, with 11 bases between the two ends. The CDR3 bases are TGTGCCAGCAGCTTGAGGCAGGGAGGCAATGAGCAGTTCTTC. Encoded protein: CASSLRQGGNEQFF.

This clonotype was seen many times. V and J are TRBV6-2 or TRBV6-3 and TRBJ2-1; D assignment may be TRBD1 or TRBD2 (5 bases each). CDR1 and CDR2 from the germline V gene are MNHEY and SVGEGT. This CDR3 contains 18 residues. V shed 2 bases and J shed 4 bases, with 21 bases lying between them. CDR3 bases: TGTGCCAGCAGTTACGGAATAAGAGGGGACCTGCAATACAATGAGCAGTTCTTC. It encodes CASSYGIRGDLQYNEQFF.

The chain employs TRBV20-1 and TRBJ2-5; 8 bases line up with TRBD2. V lost 3 bases to trimming and J lost 7 bases; unmatched junction nucleotides: 13. This CDR3 contains 15 residues. From germline, CDR1 is DFQATT and CDR2 SNEGSKA (reference sequence). The CDR3 DNA reads as TGCAGTGCTAGCGTCCCGGGAGGGACGGAGAGGACCCAGTACTTC. This encodes CSASVPGGTERTQYF.

The chain combines TRBV7-9 with TRBJ1-4; 7 bases fit TRBD1. CDR3 length: 15 amino acids. Germline V gene sequence: CDR1 SEHNR, CDR2 FQNEAQ (reference sequence). Germline trimming cut 5 bases from V and 5 bases from J; bases unmatched to any gene: 8. Written as DNA, the CDR3 is TGTGCCAGCAGCCAGATCCGGGACAGCAATGAAAAACTGTTTTTT. This encodes CASSQIRDSNEKLFF.

The chain combines TRBV6-1 with TRBJ2-1; TRBD2 might be the D (6 bases). Deletions cut 6 bases from V and 2 bases from J, with 8 bases between. Germline V lookup: CDR1 MNHNS, CDR2 SASEGT. The length of the CDR3 is 13 residues. Written as DNA, the CDR3 is TGTGCCAGCAGAACGGGGGCCTACAATGAGCAGTTCTTC. This gives the protein CASRTGAYNEQFF.

Comment on this clonotype: A much larger clone is a single base away; this may be a read error. J is TRBJ2-1 and V is TRBV12-3 or TRBV12-4; TRBD2 aligns across 8 bases. This CDR3 has 14 residues. The V gene end was trimmed by 4 bases and the J gene end by 10 bases; junction bases not matched to a gene: 9. CDR3 DNA sequence: TGTGCCAGCAGTTCAAGGGGGACTAGGAACGAGCAGTTCTTC. It translates to CASSSRGTRNEQFF.

The table lists this clonotype with a few counts. The chain links TRBV20-1 to TRBJ1-2; D gene unclear. This CDR3 spans 14 amino acids. Trimming took off 1 base at V and 6 bases at J, with 15 bases between the two ends. Germline CDR1 reads DFQATT; CDR2 reads SNEGSKA (reference sequence). As DNA, the CDR3 is TGCAGTGCTAGAGGTCCAGGTTCAAGGGATGGCTACACCTTC. Translation: CSARGPGSRDGYTF.

Note on this clonotype: One end of the junction is discordant with germline, which a read error may explain. V usage is TRBV12-3 or TRBV12-4 and J usage is TRBJ2-4, with 9 bases that match TRBD2. CDR3 length: 17 residues. CDR3 in amino acids: CAMSRAAGGRGKDIQYF. In DNA form, the CDR3 reads TGTGCCATGAGCCGCGCCGCGGGGGGGAGAGGCAAAGACATTCAGTACTTC.

This clonotype was seen repeatedly, ten times or more. This sequence joins TRBV19 and TRBJ2-7; 7 positions agree with TRBD2. Germline trimming cut 1 base from V and 4 bases from J; bases unmatched to any gene: 7. The CDR3 loop spans 15 amino acids. Germline values: CDR1 LNHDA, CDR2 SQIVND (reference sequence). The CDR3 DNA reads as TGTGCCAGTAGTATAGGTGGTCTAGCGGCATACGAGCAGTACTTC. Translated, it gives CASSIGGLAAYEQYF.

A note on this clonotype: Given the absence of the conserved phenylalanine or tryptophan at the CDR3 end, a read error is likely. The rearrangement links TRBV12-3 or TRBV12-4 to TRBJ2-5; 8 bases are a match to TRBD2. The CDR3 sequence is 15 residues long. Unmatched junction bases numbered 10, after V lost 8 bases and J lost 2 bases. The CDR3 loop reads CASALGGGPQETQYL. The CDR3 DNA follows: TGTGCCAGCGCCCTGGGCGGGGGGCCTCAAGAGACCCAGTACTTG.

The rearrangement links TRBV5-5 to TRBJ2-4, with D perhaps TRBD1 or TRBD2 (6 bases each). Germline V lookup: CDR1 SGHKS, CDR2 YYEKEE (reference sequence). V gave up 0 bases and J gave up 7 bases, with 14 bases separating them. The CDR3 is 15 amino acids. The CDR3: CASSLVVGGMNIQYF. The CDR3 nucleotides are TGTGCCAGCAGCTTGGTTGTAGGGGGGATGAACATTCAGTACTTC.

The V and J genes are TRBV4-2 and TRBJ2-5; weak D call: TRBD2 (5 bases). Looked up from germline, CDR1 is LGHNA and CDR2 is YNFKEQ. V was shortened by 1 base and J by 0 bases, with 9 bases between the two germline ends. The CDR3 runs to 15 residues. The CDR3 DNA sequence: TGTGCCAGCAGCCAAGGAACGGGGAACCAAGAGACCCAGTACTTC. Protein sequence: CASSQGTGNQETQYF.

The V gene is TRBV7-6, the J gene TRBJ2-3, with TRBD2 matching over 8 bases. CDR1 and CDR2 (germline): SGHVS, FNYEAQ. This CDR3 contains 14 residues. The CDR3 bases are TGTGGCGGCACGGGGGGGGGGGTCAAAGATACGCAGTATTTT. It yields the protein CGGTGGGVKDTQYF.

This clonotype was counted many times. The V gene is TRBV7-2, the J gene TRBJ2-1; tentatively, D is TRBD1 (5 bases). TRBJ2-7 explains the end of the DNA better; the J call may be wrong. This CDR3 is built from 12 residues. The germline CDR1 and CDR2 sequences are SGHTA and FQGNSA. The CDR3 nucleotides read TGTGCCAGCAGTTTGGACATGTACGAGCAGTACTTC. Protein: CASSLDMYEQYF.

In the case of this clonotype: One end of the junction is discordant with germline, which a read error may explain. CDR3 loop: CASSGSGLWAKDTQYF. CDR3 bases: TGTGCCAGCAGTGGTTCGGGCCTGTGGGCGAAAGACACTCAGTATTTC. The V call is TRBV12-3 or TRBV12-4, the J call TRBJ2-4; no reliable D call. The CDR3 contains 16 residues.

This clonotype was seen a handful of times. V is TRBV6-4 and J is TRBJ2-3; 7 nucleotides align to TRBD2. The germline CDR1 and CDR2 sequences are MRHNA and SNTAGT. J gave up 3 bases and V 7 bases, and 4 bases lay outside the gene matches. This CDR3 is 13 amino acids long. CDR3 amino acids: CASNPGGTDTQYF. In DNA form, the CDR3 reads TGTGCCAGCAACCCGGGGGGAACAGATACGCAGTATTTT.

The chain uses TRBV24-1 and TRBJ2-1, with 9 bases lining up with TRBD1. TRBJ2-7 matches the DNA end more closely, so the J call is doubtful. Looked up from germline, CDR1 is KGHDR and CDR2 is SFDVKD. CDR3 length: 16 residues. The CDR3 DNA is TGTGCCACCAGTGAGGAAGGGACAGGGATTTACAATGAGCAGTACTTC. This translates into CATSEEGTGIYNEQYF.

The CDR3 region has the DNA TGTGCCAGCACCTCATCTGGCGGAGCTTCCTACAATGAGCAGTTCTTC. Residues: CASTSSGGASYNEQFF. This chain joins TRBV3-1 and TRBJ2-1; D is uncertain. The CDR3 has 16 residues. V was trimmed by 7 bases and J by 1 base, leaving 17 bases between them. Germline values: CDR1 LGHDT, CDR2 YNNKEL (reference sequence).

To note about this clonotype: Compared with germline, one end of the junction differs, possibly owing to a read error. The J gene is TRBJ2-3, the V gene TRBV12-3 or TRBV12-4, with 11 nucleotides matching TRBD2. There are 16 residues in the CDR3. The CDR3 loop is CASGATSGGSTDTQYF. In nucleotides, the CDR3 is TGTGCTAGCGGGGCCACTAGCGGGGGCAGCACAGATACGCAGTATTTC.

The gene calls are TRBV11-2 and TRBJ2-2; D might be TRBD2 (5 bases). This CDR3 comprises 15 residues. The germline V and J ends were trimmed by 5 bases and 2 bases, with 12 bases remaining between them. The germline CDR1 and CDR2 sequences are SGHAT and FQNNGV. The CDR3 here is CASSPGLSNTGELFF. The CDR3 nucleotides read TGTGCCAGCAGCCCTGGACTTTCCAACACCGGGGAGCTGTTTTTT.

This clonotype was picked up many times. J is TRBJ2-5 and V is TRBV12-3 or TRBV12-4; 9 bases line up with TRBD1. This CDR3 region has 15 residues. V was pared by 2 bases and J by 5 bases, with 6 bases of the junction left unmatched. The CDR3 DNA sequence: TGTGCCAGCAGTTTACCGGGACAGGGTATGGAGACCCAGTACTTC. This translates into CASSLPGQGMETQYF.